This T cell receptor beta chain was observed in a study of blood T cell repertoires in COVID-19. Study in general: COVID-19 samples, acute and convalescent, were from the United States, Italy and Spain. Sample material is recorded as cDNA or gDNA derived from T cells, B-cell-depleted T cells, or PBMCs.

This clone was seen a few times. CDR1 is SGHRS and CDR2 is YFSETQ in the germline V gene. The V segment lost 4 bases and the J segment 3 bases; nucleotides outside the gene matches: 12. This CDR3 contains 17 residues. Per the study methods: How many nucleated cells were present was estimated from reference gene primer amplification. Some clones are missing from TCRdb's copy, which holds only in-frame ones; the method was immunoSEQ multiplex PCR. V and J calls and clone size are copied from that table; D and trimming were computed from the DNA. The sample has some 85,000 clones; 78% are singletons. J is TRBJ2-4 and V is TRBV5-1; TRBD2 matches at 8 bases. Sample: peripheral blood. The clonotype comes from a man aged 65 to 85 with COVID-19, enrolled during active disease. CDR3 region: CASSPLTSEYLKNIQYF. The DNA for the CDR3 is TGCGCCAGCAGCCCTCTGACTAGCGAATATCTCAAAAACATTCAGTACTTC.